The 11 T cell receptor beta chains below come from one sample, sequenced in a study of cytomegalovirus exposure and HLA in healthy donors. With 60 Vbeta and 13 Jbeta primers, the PCR was carried out. Data came from immunoSEQ multiplex PCR; TCRdb stores just in-frame clones and leaves some out. This sample has over 150,000 clones, with about 85% found just once. The sample taken for sequencing was PBMCs. The receptors derive from a man aged 25-45 years in good health and CMV-seropositive.

This clone was detected a few times. The chain recombines TRBV7-3 with TRBJ2-7; unclear D gene. Trimming left V 5 bases short and J 0 bases short, with 14 bases between. Germline CDR1 reads SGHTA; CDR2 reads FQGTGA. This CDR3 is 15 amino acids long. DNA for the CDR3: TGTGCCAGCAGCCTATTTCCCGACAACTCCTACGAGCAGTACTTC. Protein product: CASSLFPDNSYEQYF. The variable domain in full, completed from reference TRBV7-3 and TRBJ2-7, reads GAGVSQTPSNKVTEKGKYVELRCDPISGHTALYWYRQSLGQGPEFLIYFQGTGAADDSGLPNDRFFAVRPEGSVSTLKIQRTERGDSAVYLCASSLFPDNSYEQYFGPGTRLTVT.

The J gene is TRBJ1-4, the V gene TRBV27; D is unclear. From germline, CDR1 is MNHEY and CDR2 SMNVEV (reference sequence). The CDR3 runs 15 residues. V was cut by 5 bases and J by 8 bases, with 18 bases left in between. Here the CDR3 DNA reads TGTGCCAGCAGTCCCCGGGGTAGGGTGGGCGAAAAACTGTTTTTT. Its translation: CASSPRGRVGEKLFF. Supplemented by reference TRBV27 and TRBJ1-4, the full variable domain reads EAQVTQNPRYLITVTGKKLTVTCSQNMNHEYMSWYRQDPGLGLRQIYYSMNVEVTDKGDVPEGYKVSRKEKRNFPLILESPSPNQTSLYFCASSPRGRVGEKLFFGSGTQLSVL.

In DNA, the CDR3 is TGTGCCAGCAGCTTTGAGGTTATCGGGAACATTCAGTACTTC. Translation: CASSFEVIGNIQYF. The rearrangement links TRBV11-3 to TRBJ2-4, with D hard to call. The CDR3 has 14 residues. V lost 3 bases and J 7 bases, leaving 13 bases between the germline ends. The germline V gene has CDR1 SGHNT and CDR2 YENEEA. Full variable domain (rest looked up from reference TRBV11-3 and TRBJ2-4): EAGVVQSPRYKIIEKKQPVAFWCNPISGHNTLYWYLQNLGQGPELLIRYENEEAVDDSQLPKDRFSAERLKGVDSTLKIQPAELGDSAVYLCASSFEVIGNIQYFGAGTRLSVL.

Only one count was recorded for this clone. The CDR3 DNA reads TGTGCCAGCAGCCAAGATTTTCGCCCGACTAGCGACCTCACAGATACGCAGTATTTT. It yields the protein CASSQDFRPTSDLTDTQYF. J is TRBJ2-3 and V is TRBV14; 8 nucleotides agree with TRBD2. CDR1 is SGHDN, CDR2 FVKESK, per germline. This CDR3 contains 19 residues. V was pared by 0 bases and J by 2 bases, with 13 bases of the junction left unmatched. The full variable domain, in which reference TRBV14 and TRBJ2-3 provide the parts outside the CDR3, is EAGVTQFPSHSVIEKGQTVTLRCDPISGHDNLYWYRRVMGKEIKFLLHFVKESKQDESGMPNNRFLAERTGGTYSTLKVQPAELEDSGVYFCASSQDFRPTSDLTDTQYFGPGTRLTVL.

The chain couples TRBV27 to TRBJ2-7, with a weak D call TRBD1 (5 bases). The CDR3 spans 16 residues. Germline CDR1 MNHEY, CDR2 SMNVEV (reference sequence). The ends were cut back, 6 bases at V and 1 base at J, with 19 bases in the middle. The chain's CDR3 is CASSIPYRSISYEQYV. In nucleotides, the CDR3 is TGTGCCAGCAGCATCCCCTACAGGTCCATATCCTACGAGCAGTACGTC.

This clone was detected once. The V call is TRBV5-4, the J call TRBJ2-5, with a possible D match to TRBD2 (5 bases). CDR3 length: 11 amino acids. Per the germline V gene, CDR1 is SGHNT and CDR2 is YYREEE (reference sequence). Trimming stripped 4 bases from V and 9 bases from J, with 10 bases between. The CDR3 region is CASSRDGAQYF. The CDR3 DNA is TGTGCCAGCAGCCGGGATGGGGCCCAGTACTTC.

The chain combines TRBV29-1 with TRBJ1-2, with D possibly being TRBD1 (6 bases). This CDR3 is built from 13 residues. Trimming removed 4 bases from V and 8 bases from J, with 17 bases in between. Germline V CDR1 and CDR2: SQVTM, ANQGSEA. The CDR3 region is CSVAGTTKGGYTF. The CDR3 DNA reads as TGCAGCGTTGCCGGGACAACTAAAGGAGGCTACACCTTC.

The chain is built from TRBV7-8 and TRBJ2-7; tentative D call: TRBD2 (6 bases). Trimming shortened V by 4 bases and J by 7 bases, and 17 bases separated the two germline ends. CDR3 length equals 14 residues. Germline-derived CDR1 and CDR2 are SGHVS and FQNEAQ. In nucleotides, the CDR3 is TGTGCCAGCAGCTCCGGAGGGCCAGCAAGGGAGCAGTACTTC. It encodes CASSSGGPAREQYF.

The J gene is TRBJ1-5, the V gene TRBV29-1; possibly TRBD1 for D (5 bases). The CDR3 runs to 13 residues. CDR1 and CDR2 (germline): SQVTM, ANQGSEA. V was shortened by 3 bases and J by 4 bases, with 10 bases between the two germline ends. The CDR3 reads CSVDPGGNQPQHF. CDR3 nucleotides: TGCAGCGTTGATCCCGGGGGGAATCAGCCCCAGCATTTT. Combining the CDR3 with reference TRBV29-1 and TRBJ1-5 gives the whole variable domain SAVISQKPSRDICQRGTSLTIQCQVDSQVTMMFWYRQQPGQSLTLIATANQGSEATYESGFVIDKFPISRPNLTFSTLTVSNMSPEDSSIYLCSVDPGGNQPQHFGDGTRLSIL.

The chain couples TRBV6-6 to TRBJ1-2; no clear D. V was pared by 10 bases and J by 0 bases, with 18 bases between. Germline values: CDR1 MNHNY, CDR2 SVGAGI (reference sequence). This CDR3 is built from 15 residues. The CDR3 sequence: CAILRGIGTNYGYTF. The CDR3 DNA follows: TGTGCCATCCTCCGAGGGATAGGCACTAACTATGGCTACACCTTC.

This chain connects TRBV30 to TRBJ2-5; 8 positions agree with TRBD1. This CDR3 is built from 15 residues. After removal of 0 bases from V and 5 bases from J, the junction contained 8 bases not matched to a gene. Looked up from germline, CDR1 is GTSNPN and CDR2 is SVGIG (reference sequence). In nucleotides, the CDR3 is TGTGCCTGGAGTGTACTGCACAGGGGGAGCGAGACCCAGTACTTC. Its translation: CAWSVLHRGSETQYF.